This TCR beta chain was recorded in a study of T cells after posttransplantation cyclophosphamide. Points from the study as a whole: TRB clonality was highly associated with recipient CMV seropositivity and reactivation. Blood and skin or GI T cell repertoires showed limited TRB overlap. Donor-recipient repertoire similarity was low at 1-2 months, rising over year one.

The ends lost 4 bases at V and 5 bases at J; junction bases unmatched: 2. CDR1 SNHLY and CDR2 FYNNEI come from the germline V gene. This CDR3 is built from 13 residues. A marrow graft followed busulfan-fludarabine conditioning, with cyclophosphamide on days +3 and +4. To note about this clone: Antigen: not known.

Data came from immunoSEQ multiplex PCR; TCRdb stores just in-frame clones and leaves some out. The profile covers about 20,000 clones, with about nine tenths appearing a single time and 5.5% to 7.5% taken by the ten largest. The receptor was isolated from a female patient aged 40 to 50 who received an allogeneic stem cell transplant from a related donor, was CMV-positive, and had no GVHD. Some T cells may arise from the graft donor. This specimen consisted of PBMCs, obtained after allogeneic stem cell transplant with posttransplant cyclophosphamide. The rearrangement links TRBV2 to TRBJ2-1, with TRBD1 matching 7 bases. CDR3 nucleotide sequence: TGTGCCAGCAGTGGGGACAGAGACAATGAGCAGTTCTTC. Its translation is CASSGDRDNEQFF. The whole variable domain, remainder taken from reference TRBV2 and TRBJ2-1, is EPEVTQTPSHQVTQMGQEVILRCVPISNHLYFYWYRQILGQKVEFLVSFYNNEISEKSEIFDDQFSVERPDGSNFTLKIRSTKLEDSAMYFCASSGDRDNEQFFGPGTRLTVL.